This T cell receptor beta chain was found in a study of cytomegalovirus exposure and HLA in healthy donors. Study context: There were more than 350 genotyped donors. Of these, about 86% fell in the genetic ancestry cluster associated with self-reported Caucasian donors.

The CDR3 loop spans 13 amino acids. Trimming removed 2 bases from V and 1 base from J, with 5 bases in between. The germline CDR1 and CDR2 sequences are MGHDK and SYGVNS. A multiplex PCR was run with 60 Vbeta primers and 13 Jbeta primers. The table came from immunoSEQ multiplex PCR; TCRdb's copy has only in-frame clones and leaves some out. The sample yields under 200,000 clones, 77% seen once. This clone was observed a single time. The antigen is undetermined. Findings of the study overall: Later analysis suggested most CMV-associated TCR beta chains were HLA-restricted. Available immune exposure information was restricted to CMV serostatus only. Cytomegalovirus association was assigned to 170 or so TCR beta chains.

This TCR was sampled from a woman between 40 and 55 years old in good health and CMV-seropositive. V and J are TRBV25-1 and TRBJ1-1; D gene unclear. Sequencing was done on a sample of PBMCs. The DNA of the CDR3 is TGTGCCAGCAGTGAAGGCGGGAACACTGAAGCTTTCTTT. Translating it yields CASSEGGNTEAFF.